This passage covers 3 T cell receptor beta chains from one sample sequenced in a study of shared T cell receptors in the human thymus. Produced via immunoSEQ multiplex PCR; TCRdb's table is partial and in-frame only. Among some 640,000 clones, more than 70% were seen once, and the ten largest hold more than 0.009%. The same data also contributed to another study, on human thymus T cells.

Sequenced input: thymocytes. Source of these receptors: a boy under two years old with a congenital heart defect.

The gene calls are TRBV2 and TRBJ2-7; perhaps TRBD2 as D (5 bases). The V gene's germline CDR1 is SNHLY and CDR2 FYNNEI. This CDR3 has 13 residues. V was cut by 3 bases and J by 4 bases, with 10 bases left in between. The CDR3 protein is CASSDPRGYEQYF. The CDR3 region has the DNA TGTGCCAGCAGTGACCCACGAGGGTACGAGCAGTACTTC.

The V gene is TRBV14, the J gene TRBJ2-7; a weak D match, TRBD1 (6 bases). CDR1 SGHDN and CDR2 FVKESK come from the germline V gene. The V end lost 4 bases, the J end lost 4 bases, and 20 bases lay between the germline ends. This CDR3 has 16 residues. CDR3 nucleotide sequence: TGTGCCAGCAGCCGGGTACAGGGTCCCCCCGGGTACGAGCAGTACTTC. Amino acid sequence: CASSRVQGPPGYEQYF.

This clone appeared once. No conserved phenylalanine or tryptophan is present at the end of the CDR3, so a read error is the likely explanation. The chain joins TRBV28 to TRBJ1-1, with unresolved D. Per germline, CDR1 MDHEN and CDR2 SYDVKM. V lost 3 bases, J lost 8 bases, and 19 bases lay in between. This CDR3 has 15 residues. The CDR3 nucleotides read TGTGCCAGCAGTTTCCCCCCCGGAGGCAGGCCAGAAGCTTTCCTT. Translated, it gives CASSFPPGGRPEAFL.